Below, 32 T cell receptor beta chains from the same sample are listed, as sequenced in a study of T cells after somatic rescue of genetic block. Only in-frame clones appear in the TCRdb table, and some are missing; sequencing was by immunoSEQ multiplex PCR. Of 9,500 to 10,000 clones listed, roughly 74% are singletons. Sequencing input: peripheral blood mononuclear cells (PBMCs). The receptors here all came from a boy between 10 and 17 years old.

This clone was counted between two and nine times. V and J are TRBV28 and TRBJ2-6; the D is unclear. Germline V gene sequence: CDR1 MDHEN, CDR2 SYDVKM. V lost 2 bases to trimming and J lost 4 bases, with 3 bases between them. The CDR3 totals 13 residues. Here the CDR3 DNA reads TGTGCCAGCAGTTTAACCGGGGCCAACGTCCTGACTTTC. It translates to CASSLTGANVLTF.

This chain connects TRBV7-6 to TRBJ2-1, with D possibly matching TRBD1 (5 bases). CDR3 length equals 12 residues. With 4 bases removed from V and 8 bases from J, the gap between germline ends came to 9 bases. The germline V gene encodes CDR1 SGHVS and CDR2 FNYEAQ. The CDR3 region is CASSSQGYEQFF. The CDR3 nucleotides read TGTGCCAGCAGCTCGCAGGGATATGAGCAGTTCTTC.

This sequence joins TRBV5-6 and TRBJ2-3, with D possibly being TRBD2 (5 bases). The CDR3 length is 14 residues. The germline V and J ends were trimmed by 1 base and 2 bases, with 8 bases remaining between them. Germline CDR1 SGHDT, CDR2 YYEEEE. The CDR3 DNA reads TGTGCCAGCAGCTTGTCGCGGGTCACAGATACGCAGTATTTT. Translating gives CASSLSRVTDTQYF.

The CDR3 region is CASSEWRQGWHIQYF. The CDR3 bases are TGTGCCAGCAGTGAATGGAGACAGGGATGGCACATTCAGTACTTC. V usage is TRBV6-1 and J usage is TRBJ2-4, with 7 bases aligning to TRBD1. CDR1 MNHNS and CDR2 SASEGT come from the germline V gene. The ends lost 2 bases at V and 8 bases at J; junction bases unmatched: 9. The CDR3 totals 15 residues.

The count of this clone is one. V gene TRBV4-2 combines with J gene TRBJ1-6; D gene unclear. The germline V and J ends were trimmed by 0 bases and 0 bases, with 12 bases remaining between them. The V gene's germline CDR1 is LGHNA and CDR2 YNFKEQ. CDR3 length: 18 amino acids. CDR3 DNA sequence: TGTGCCAGCAGCCAAGATTCAGGCCTTAGCTCCTATAATTCACCCCTCCACTTT. Protein product: CASSQDSGLSSYNSPLHF.

In its sample, this clone was seen once. The CDR3 protein is CASSESGYGYTF. The CDR3, as DNA: TGCGCCAGCAGTGAGTCCGGGTATGGCTACACCTTC. The chain recombines TRBV10-2 with TRBJ1-2; D gene unclear. This CDR3 is built from 12 residues. The germline V gene has CDR1 WSHSY and CDR2 SAAADI. Trimming pared 0 bases from V and 5 bases from J, leaving 4 bases between.

The J gene is TRBJ1-2, the V gene TRBV10-3, with D perhaps matching TRBD1 (5 bases). Trimming pared 6 bases from V and 0 bases from J, leaving 11 bases between. Germline V gene lookup returns CDR1 ENHRY and CDR2 SYGVKD. The CDR3 is 14 residues long. In nucleotides, the CDR3 is TGTGCCATCAGGGGACCCGCTTCTAACTATGGCTACACCTTC. This translates into CAIRGPASNYGYTF.

The V and J genes are TRBV6-1 and TRBJ2-1; D is uncertain. The CDR3 extends over 15 amino acids. The V gene lost 3 bases and the J gene lost 3 bases, with 12 bases spanning the gap. Germline V gene data show CDR1 as MNHNS and CDR2 as SASEGT. As DNA, the CDR3 is TGTGCCAGCAGTGAGCTAGGTCTCTACTACAATGAGCAGTTCTTC. Translation gives CASSELGLYYNEQFF.

This clone was picked up a small number of times. The chain carries TRBV19 and TRBJ1-3; possible D gene TRBD1, 6 bases. Per the germline V gene, CDR1 is LNHDA and CDR2 is SQIVND (reference sequence). V was cut by 3 bases and J by 2 bases, with 14 bases left in between. The CDR3 loop spans 16 amino acids. CDR3 sequence reads: CASSITTGPAGNTIYF. The CDR3 DNA sequence: TGTGCCAGTAGTATCACCACAGGGCCTGCTGGAAACACCATATATTTT. Full variable domain (remainder filled in from reference TRBV19 and TRBJ1-3): DGGITQSPKYLFRKEGQNVTLSCEQNLNHDAMYWYRQDPGQGLRLIYYSQIVNDFQKGDIAEGYSVSREKKESFPLTVTSAQKNPTAFYLCASSITTGPAGNTIYFGEGSWLTVV.

The chain recombines TRBV6-1 with TRBJ1-5, with a tentative D call TRBD1 (6 bases). Germline V gives CDR1 MNHNS, CDR2 SASEGT. V was trimmed by 3 bases and J by 2 bases, leaving 14 bases between them. The CDR3 consists of 16 residues. For the CDR3, the DNA is TGTGCCAGCAGTGACCCGAAAAGGGGGGGCAATCAGCCCCAGCATTTT. Amino acids: CASSDPKRGGNQPQHF.

This clone is labeled as medium-sized. This chain joins TRBV7-9 and TRBJ1-4; the D is unclear. V was shortened by 1 base and J by 5 bases, with 11 bases between the two germline ends. From germline, CDR1 is SEHNR and CDR2 FQNEAQ (reference sequence). The CDR3 contains 15 residues. This CDR3 reads CASSLGGIQNEKLFF. In nucleotides, the CDR3 is TGTGCCAGCAGCTTAGGGGGAATCCAAAATGAAAAACTGTTTTTT.

This clone has only one observation. The chain has TRBV5-4 and TRBJ2-6; 8 bases fit TRBD2. Trimming removed 4 bases from V and 1 base from J; junction bases left unmatched: 1. Germline V lookup: CDR1 SGHNT, CDR2 YYREEE (reference sequence). CDR3 length equals 15 residues. CDR3 DNA sequence: TGTGCCAGCAGCCCGGGAGGGTCTGGGGCCAACGTCCTGACTTTC. Translating it yields CASSPGGSGANVLTF.

The chain's CDR3 is CASSLSGTGYTF. Written as DNA, the CDR3 is TGCGCCAGCAGCTTATCAGGGACAGGCTACACCTTC. The chain employs TRBV5-1 and TRBJ1-2; a possible D gene is TRBD1 (6 bases). The V end lost 2 bases, the J end lost 8 bases, and 10 bases lay between the germline ends. CDR3 length equals 12 residues. CDR1 and CDR2 (germline): SGHRS, YFSETQ.

The chain uses TRBV10-3 and TRBJ2-7; a weak D match, TRBD2 (6 bases). From germline, CDR1 is ENHRY and CDR2 SYGVKD. The CDR3 extends over 13 amino acids. V lost 6 bases, J lost 3 bases, and 12 bases lay in between. The CDR3 here is CAISFVGLYEQYF. The CDR3 nucleotides are TGTGCCATCAGCTTTGTGGGACTCTACGAGCAGTACTTC.

By share of the sample, this clone is medium-sized. This rearrangement joins TRBV7-9 to TRBJ1-5, with D unclear. V shed 5 bases and J shed 1 base, with 9 bases lying between them. The germline CDR1 and CDR2 sequences are SEHNR and FQNEAQ (reference sequence). The CDR3 runs to 14 residues. In nucleotides, the CDR3 is TGTGCCAGCAGCCCTTGGGGAAGCAATCAGCCCCAGCATTTT. Its translation: CASSPWGSNQPQHF.

DNA of the CDR3: TGTGCCAGCACCTGGACTAGCAGAAAGGATACGCAGTATTTT. This gives the protein CASTWTSRKDTQYF. The chain employs TRBV6-1 and TRBJ2-3, with 8 bases that match TRBD2. The length of the CDR3 is 14 residues. The ends lost 7 bases at V and 6 bases at J; junction bases unmatched: 9. CDR1 and CDR2 (germline): MNHNS, SASEGT.

This chain joins TRBV4-2 and TRBJ1-1; perhaps TRBD1 as D (5 bases). V lost 0 bases and J lost 10, with 12 bases in between. Germline CDR1 and CDR2: LGHNA and YNFKEQ. This CDR3 has 13 residues. The CDR3: CASSQDSAGRAFF. In DNA, the CDR3 is TGTGCCAGCAGCCAAGATTCGGCAGGGCGAGCTTTCTTT.

The chain carries TRBV5-1 and TRBJ2-2; tentatively, D is TRBD1 (6 bases). CDR3 size: 13 residues. Germline V gene sequence: CDR1 SGHRS, CDR2 YFSETQ. The V gene lost 3 bases and the J gene lost 5 bases, with 8 bases spanning the gap. The CDR3 spells CASSWGPTGELFF. CDR3 in DNA: TGCGCCAGCAGCTGGGGGCCTACCGGGGAGCTGTTTTTT. Variable domain in full (rest from reference TRBV5-1 and TRBJ2-2): KAGVTQTPRYLIKTRGQQVTLSCSPISGHRSVSWYQQTPGQGLQFLFEYFSETQRNKGNFPGRFSGRQFSNSRSEMNVSTLELGDSALYLCASSWGPTGELFFGEGSRLTVL.

This clone occurred once. The chain couples TRBV6-6 to TRBJ2-1; the match to TRBD1 covers 9 bases. Germline loops: CDR1 MNHNY, CDR2 SVGAGI (reference sequence). V gave up 6 bases and J gave up 6 bases; unmatched junction bases: 9. CDR3 length equals 15 residues. The CDR3 region is CASSLPQGASNEQFF. The CDR3 DNA reads as TGTGCCAGCAGCCTCCCACAGGGGGCTAGCAATGAGCAGTTCTTC.

The chain recombines TRBV7-3 with TRBJ2-3, with 9 bases identical to TRBD2. CDR3 length: 16 residues. Germline CDR1 is SGHTA and CDR2 is FQGTGA. V shed 3 bases, J shed 1 base, and the junction held 5 bases outside the gene matches. CDR3 in amino acids: CASSFAGGGGTDTQYF. CDR3 in DNA: TGTGCCAGCAGCTTCGCGGGAGGGGGTGGCACAGATACGCAGTATTTT.

For the CDR3, the DNA is TGTGCCAGCAGTTCCCTGGGACAGGGGAACGAAAAACTGTTTTTT. Translation: CASSSLGQGNEKLFF. V usage is TRBV27 and J usage is TRBJ1-4; TRBD1 agrees at 10 bases. This CDR3 region has 15 residues. The V gene end was trimmed by 4 bases and the J gene end by 8 bases; junction bases not matched to a gene: 7. Germline CDR1 reads MNHEY; CDR2 reads SMNVEV (reference sequence). Based on the CDR3 plus reference TRBV27 and TRBJ1-4, the full variable domain is EAQVTQNPRYLITVTGKKLTVTCSQNMNHEYMSWYRQDPGLGLRQIYYSMNVEVTDKGDVPEGYKVSRKEKRNFPLILESPSPNQTSLYFCASSSLGQGNEKLFFGSGTQLSVL.

The chain uses TRBV30 and TRBJ1-2; 8 bases match TRBD1. Germline V gene data show CDR1 as GTSNPN and CDR2 as SVGIG (reference sequence). This CDR3 has 15 residues. V gave up 4 bases and J gave up 8 bases; unmatched junction bases: 15. CDR3 bases: TGTGCCTGGATTAGGACAGGGAGATTCGATCGGGGCTACACCTTC. As protein: CAWIRTGRFDRGYTF.

Turning to this clone: Other nucleotide sequences in the sample specify the same CDR3. The chain joins TRBV10-3 to TRBJ2-3; D could derive from TRBD1 or TRBD2 (5 bases each). The CDR3 is 13 amino acids. Trimming took off 8 bases at V and 7 bases at J, with 16 bases between the two ends. CDR1 is ENHRY and CDR2 is SYGVKD in the germline V gene. The CDR3 coding sequence is TGTGCCATCGAGGGGCAGGGTGGAAATACGCAGTATTTT. This gives the protein CAIEGQGGNTQYF.

Only a few counts were recorded for this clone. The chain uses TRBV11-3 and TRBJ2-7; D might be TRBD1 or TRBD2, each matching 5 bases. The CDR3 has 15 amino acids. The V end lost 0 bases, the J end lost 3 bases, and 12 bases lay between the germline ends. Looked up from germline, CDR1 is SGHNT and CDR2 is YENEEA. For the CDR3, the DNA is TGTGCCAGCAGCTTAGAGGCAGGGAGTATCTACGAGCAGTACTTC. Translation: CASSLEAGSIYEQYF.

The rearrangement uses TRBV28 and TRBJ1-5, with D possibly TRBD1 on 6 matching bases. The CDR3 runs to 17 residues. Germline V CDR1 and CDR2: MDHEN, SYDVKM. The V end was cut by 6 bases, the J end by 0 bases, with 18 bases between. CDR3 protein: CASSRYTGLHSNQPQHF. CDR3 DNA: TGTGCCAGCAGCCGTTATACAGGGCTCCATAGCAATCAGCCCCAGCATTTT.

The chain has TRBV11-3 and TRBJ2-7, with 13 bases lining up with TRBD2. Germline CDR1 is SGHNT and CDR2 is YENEEA. The CDR3 is made up of 17 amino acids. J was trimmed by 7 bases and V by 3 bases; bases with no gene match: 12. The CDR3 DNA sequence: TGTGCCAGCAGCTTGCTCTGGACTAGCGGGGGCAAGGGGGAGCAGTACTTC. This translates into CASSLLWTSGGKGEQYF.

V usage is TRBV30 and J usage is TRBJ2-1; TRBD1 or TRBD2 may be the D gene (5 bases each). Germline CDR1 and CDR2: GTSNPN and SVGIG (reference sequence). The CDR3 covers 15 residues. V lost 3 bases and J lost 0, with 12 bases in between. Here the CDR3 reads CAWSLGTISYNEQFF. CDR3 in DNA: TGTGCCTGGAGCCTTGGGACCATCTCCTACAATGAGCAGTTCTTC.

The CDR3 is CASSLGGGNTGELFF. The CDR3 nucleotides read TGTGCCAGCAGCTTAGGTGGGGGGAACACCGGGGAGCTGTTTTTT. The J gene is TRBJ2-2, the V gene TRBV7-8; possibly TRBD1 or TRBD2 for D (5 bases each). Trimming took 1 base from V and 1 from J, leaving 7 bases between them. The CDR3 contains 15 residues. CDR1 is SGHVS, CDR2 FQNEAQ, per germline. The full variable domain, in which reference TRBV7-8 and TRBJ2-2 provide the parts outside the CDR3, is GAGVSQSPRYKVAKRGQDVALRCDPISGHVSLFWYQQALGQGPEFLTYFQNEAQLDKSGLPSDRFFAERPEGSVSTLKIQRTQQEDSAVYLCASSLGGGNTGELFFGEGSRLTVL.

This chain connects TRBV5-1 to TRBJ2-6, with unresolved D. CDR3 length: 17 amino acids. Germline V gives CDR1 SGHRS, CDR2 YFSETQ. The germline V and J ends were trimmed by 0 bases and 2 bases, with 12 bases remaining between them. The CDR3 protein is CASSLVVGIAGANVLTF. CDR3 DNA: TGCGCCAGCAGCTTGGTTGTGGGGATCGCTGGGGCCAACGTCCTGACTTTC.

V and J are TRBV6-6 and TRBJ2-7, with 7 bases that match TRBD1. Germline-derived CDR1 and CDR2 are MNHNY and SVGAGI (reference sequence). V was clipped by 6 bases and J by 4 bases; unmatched bases: 9. This CDR3 contains 14 residues. CDR3 protein: CASRTGTVPYEQYF. For the CDR3, the DNA is TGTGCCAGCAGGACCGGGACAGTACCTTACGAGCAGTACTTC.

The genes are TRBV5-4 and TRBJ2-7; 8 positions match TRBD1. Looked up from germline, CDR1 is SGHNT and CDR2 is YYREEE (reference sequence). The V gene end was trimmed by 3 bases and the J gene end by 4 bases; junction bases not matched to a gene: 6. The CDR3 consists of 14 residues. The CDR3 reads CASSWQGAQYEQYF. DNA for the CDR3: TGTGCCAGCAGCTGGCAGGGGGCGCAGTACGAGCAGTACTTC.

This clone has only a few counts. V gene TRBV6-1 combines with J gene TRBJ2-7; weak D call: TRBD2 (6 bases). The CDR3 is made up of 15 amino acids. Germline V gene data show CDR1 as MNHNS and CDR2 as SASEGT. With 4 bases removed from V and 5 bases from J, the gap between germline ends came to 18 bases. The CDR3 protein is CASSALRDWANEQYF. The CDR3 DNA sequence: TGTGCCAGCAGTGCTCTCCGGGACTGGGCTAACGAGCAGTACTTC.